This passage covers 30 T cell receptor beta chains from one sample sequenced in a study of blood T cell repertoires in COVID-19. Profiled with immunoSEQ multiplex PCR; TCRdb holds only in-frame clones, not every one. The repertoire holds roughly 180,000 clones, with 70% to 80% as singletons. Sequencing was performed on peripheral blood. The origin of the receptors is a woman aged 55-69 years with COVID-19, enrolled during active disease.

This chain uses TRBV18 with TRBJ2-3; 10 bases are shared with TRBD1. V was clipped by 3 bases and J by 6 bases; unmatched bases: 6. This CDR3 contains 15 residues. The germline V gene has CDR1 KGHSH and CDR2 LQKENI. CDR3 loop: CASSPGQGIIDTQYF. The DNA of the CDR3 is TGTGCCAGCTCACCGGGACAGGGGATTATCGATACGCAGTATTTT.

The sample holds a few counts of this clone. V usage is TRBV9 and J usage is TRBJ1-2, with 7 bases that match TRBD1. There are 12 residues in the CDR3. Germline V gene lookup returns CDR1 SGDLS and CDR2 YYNGEE. V lost 4 bases and J lost 10; bases outside the gene matches: 7. DNA of the CDR3: TGTGCCAGCAGCACGACAGGGAGTCTCTACACCTTC. This sequence encodes CASSTTGSLYTF. Full variable domain (remainder filled in from reference TRBV9 and TRBJ1-2): DSGVTQTPKHLITATGQRVTLRCSPRSGDLSVYWYQQSLDQGLQFLIQYYNGEERAKGNILERFSAQQFPDLHSELNLSSLELGDSALYFCASSTTGSLYTFGSGTRLTVV.

The CDR3 protein is CASSPVTLNTEAFF. In DNA form, the CDR3 reads TGTGCCAGCAGTCCCGTAACATTGAACACTGAAGCTTTCTTT. V usage is TRBV2 and J usage is TRBJ1-1; D is undetermined. This CDR3 has 14 amino acids. Trimming shortened V by 5 bases and J by 0 bases, and 10 bases separated the two germline ends. CDR1 and CDR2 (germline): SNHLY, FYNNEI.

The V call is TRBV15, the J call TRBJ2-7, with a possible D match to TRBD2 (5 bases). V was clipped by 1 base and J by 5 bases, with 15 bases between them. The CDR3 loop spans 15 amino acids. Germline CDR1 reads LNHNV; CDR2 reads YYDKDF (reference sequence). The CDR3 DNA reads TGTGCCACCAGCAGAGGGGGTTCCGGGGTCAACGAGCAGTACGTC. Its protein is CATSRGGSGVNEQYV.

The chain is built from TRBV5-1 and TRBJ1-1, with 7 bases that match TRBD1. The V gene's germline CDR1 is SGHRS and CDR2 YFSETQ. The CDR3 has 16 residues. V lost 4 bases, J lost 3 bases, and 12 bases stayed unmatched. Written as DNA, the CDR3 is TGCGCCAGCAGCACCAGAGGGGGCAGGGGGGACACTGAAGCTTTCTTT. Its protein is CASSTRGGRGDTEAFF.

V is TRBV7-6 and J is TRBJ2-3, with 13 bases matching TRBD2. This CDR3 has 16 amino acids. CDR1 and CDR2 from the germline V gene are SGHVS and FNYEAQ. With 4 bases clipped from V and 5 bases from J, the junction kept 6 bases outside the gene matches. CDR3 protein: CASSSGLAGDLDTQYF. CDR3 nucleotide sequence: TGTGCCAGCAGCTCCGGACTAGCGGGAGATCTAGATACGCAGTATTTT.

This chain connects TRBV27 to TRBJ2-7; 11 nucleotides agree with TRBD1. The CDR3 extends over 12 amino acids. The V gene end was trimmed by 8 bases and the J gene end by 4 bases; junction bases not matched to a gene: 1. Germline CDR1 reads MNHEY; CDR2 reads SMNVEV (reference sequence). The CDR3 nucleotides read TGTGCCAGCCGGGACAGGGGGTACGAGCAGTACTTC. This encodes CASRDRGYEQYF.

V usage is TRBV28 and J usage is TRBJ1-4; TRBD1 matches 10 bases. Per the germline V gene, CDR1 is MDHEN and CDR2 is SYDVKM. The CDR3 runs to 15 residues. Unmatched junction bases numbered 7, after V lost 7 bases and J lost 5 bases. The CDR3 region has the DNA TGTGCCAGCACCCTATCGGGACAGGGGAATGAAAAACTGTTTTTT. Amino acids: CASTLSGQGNEKLFF.

The rearrangement links TRBV5-4 to TRBJ1-2; no firm D call. The CDR3 sequence is 14 residues long. CDR1 is SGHNT and CDR2 is YYREEE in the germline V gene (reference sequence). Trimming cost V 4 bases and J 6 bases, with 16 bases left between them. The CDR3 loop reads CASSTRTSLDGYTF. Written as DNA, the CDR3 is TGTGCCAGCAGCACCCGGACTTCGCTGGATGGCTACACCTTC.

Concerning this clone itself: At the DNA level, this CDR3 is encoded by other sequences in the same sample as well. The rearrangement uses TRBV9 and TRBJ1-6, with 9 bases aligning to TRBD1. The junction had 5 bases not matched to a gene; V was cut back by 3 bases and J by 7 bases. This CDR3 contains 15 residues. Germline loops: CDR1 SGDLS, CDR2 YYNGEE. CDR3: CASSEGTGSNSPLHF. As DNA, the CDR3 is TGTGCCAGCAGCGAGGGGACAGGGTCGAATTCACCCCTCCACTTT.

The rearrangement uses TRBV11-2 and TRBJ2-2; 12 bases fit TRBD2. The length of the CDR3 is 15 residues. Per germline, CDR1 SGHAT and CDR2 FQNNGV. Unmatched junction bases numbered 4, after V lost 6 bases and J lost 5 bases. The CDR3 nucleotides read TGTGCCAGCAGGGATCTAGCGGGAGGGACCGGGGAGCTGTTTTTT. Amino acid sequence: CASRDLAGGTGELFF.

This clone has just a few counts. The CDR3: CASSSQNWNTEAFF. In nucleotides, the CDR3 is TGTGCCAGCAGCTCTCAGAATTGGAACACTGAAGCTTTCTTT. The chain couples TRBV5-4 to TRBJ1-1; no clear D. Germline CDR1 is SGHNT and CDR2 is YYREEE (reference sequence). With 3 bases removed from V and 1 base from J, the gap between germline ends came to 10 bases. The CDR3 has 14 amino acids.

The chain uses TRBV23-1 and TRBJ1-3; D might be TRBD1 (6 bases). TRBV23-1 is sorted into the ORF group, with uncertain function. Deletions cut 0 bases from V and 0 bases from J, with 15 bases between. CDR3 length: 18 residues. The CDR3 region has the DNA TGCGCCAGCAGTCAATCGAAGGACAGATTGGACTCTGGAAACACCATATATTTT. This codes for CASSQSKDRLDSGNTIYF.

The V and J genes are TRBV19 and TRBJ1-4; D unclear. V was cut by 3 bases and J by 0 bases, with 8 bases left in between. Germline lookup yields CDR1 LNHDA and CDR2 SQIVND (reference sequence). The CDR3 consists of 15 residues. CDR3 in amino acids: CASSISSATNEKLFF. CDR3 in DNA: TGTGCCAGTAGTATCTCATCAGCAACTAATGAAAAACTGTTTTTT.

DNA for the CDR3: TGTGCCAGCAACCAACCTAGGGACAATCACTACGAGCAGTACTTC. Amino acids: CASNQPRDNHYEQYF. V and J are TRBV21-1 and TRBJ2-7; the table names TRBD1, a call not compared with the DNA. TRBV21-1 is annotated as a pseudogene. The CDR3 totals 15 residues.

In this sample, this clone turned up a few times. V usage is TRBV28 and J usage is TRBJ1-5; no firm D call. CDR1 is MDHEN and CDR2 is SYDVKM in the germline V gene. This CDR3 is built from 12 residues. V was shortened by 6 bases and J by 7 bases, with 10 bases between the two germline ends. The CDR3 nucleotides are TGTGCCAGCAGGACGGCGGGACAGCCCCAGCATTTT. Residues: CASRTAGQPQHF.

J is TRBJ1-5 and V is TRBV28; D gene ambiguous. V lost 0 bases, J lost 0 bases, and 12 bases lay in between. The germline CDR1 and CDR2 sequences are MDHEN and SYDVKM. The CDR3 runs to 17 residues. The CDR3 DNA sequence: TGTGCCAGCAGTTTATGGTCTGGAGAGGGTAGCAATCAGCCCCAGCATTTT. Translation: CASSLWSGEGSNQPQHF.

The CDR3 nucleotides read TGCGCCAGCAGCTTGGTTTCCCCCGGGACTAGGAACACCGGGGAGCTGTTTTTT. It codes for CASSLVSPGTRNTGELFF. The chain links TRBV5-1 to TRBJ2-2, with 8 bases identical to TRBD2. Unmatched junction bases numbered 8, after V lost 0 bases and J lost 1 base. CDR1 and CDR2 (germline): SGHRS, YFSETQ. CDR3 length equals 18 residues.

The chain links TRBV7-6 to TRBJ1-4, with D unclear. This CDR3 contains 11 residues. The V end lost 5 bases, the J end lost 6 bases, and 4 bases lay between the germline ends. Germline loops: CDR1 SGHVS, CDR2 FNYEAQ. The CDR3 DNA reads TGTGCCAGCAGCCCCGATGAAAAACTGTTTTTT. This translates into CASSPDEKLFF.

This sequence joins TRBV6-6 and TRBJ2-1, with 7 positions matching TRBD1. The V gene's germline CDR1 is MNHNY and CDR2 SVGAGI (reference sequence). Unmatched junction bases numbered 14, after V lost 8 bases and J lost 7 bases. The CDR3 has 15 amino acids. The CDR3 reads CASGQAGGLENEQFF. DNA of the CDR3: TGTGCCAGCGGCCAAGCAGGGGGTTTGGAAAATGAGCAGTTCTTC.

The chain is built from TRBV7-9 and TRBJ1-3, with 10 bases fitting TRBD1. Per germline, CDR1 SEHNR and CDR2 FQNEAQ (reference sequence). CDR3 length equals 18 residues. Trimming took 2 bases from V and 0 from J; bases not matched to a gene: 7. The CDR3 nucleotides read TGTGCCAGCAGCTTATGGGACAGGGGTCTTGCCTCTGGAAACACCATATATTTT. Its translation: CASSLWDRGLASGNTIYF.

This sequence joins TRBV27 and TRBJ1-6, with 7 bases identical to TRBD1. The CDR3 totals 14 residues. From germline, CDR1 is MNHEY and CDR2 SMNVEV (reference sequence). Trimming cost V 5 bases and J 5 bases; bases outside gene matches: 3. CDR3 sequence reads: CASSPTGNNSPLHF. The CDR3 DNA reads as TGTGCCAGCAGTCCGACAGGGAATAATTCACCCCTCCACTTT.

This clone occurred a few times. The chain combines TRBV7-2 with TRBJ2-1, with 7 positions matching TRBD1. Trimming took 8 bases from V and 3 from J; bases not matched to a gene: 10. This CDR3 spans 15 amino acids. Germline lookup yields CDR1 SGHTA and CDR2 FQGNSA. The CDR3 spells CASAFDREGYNEQFF. The CDR3 coding sequence is TGTGCCAGCGCCTTTGACAGGGAAGGCTACAATGAGCAGTTCTTC.

There are a few counts of this clone. The chain combines TRBV6-2 or TRBV6-3 with TRBJ2-2; TRBD1 matches at 9 bases. The CDR3 contains 16 residues. Germline CDR1 reads MNHEY; CDR2 reads SVGEGT. V lost 5 bases to trimming and J lost 5 bases; unmatched junction nucleotides: 9. The CDR3 nucleotides are TGTGCCAGCAGTCCCCGGGACAGGGCAGGAACCGGGGAGCTGTTTTTT. Translation: CASSPRDRAGTGELFF.

This chain connects TRBV27 to TRBJ1-6; 11 nucleotides align to TRBD1. The CDR3 extends over 15 amino acids. V lost 7 bases, J lost 10 bases, and 9 bases stayed unmatched. The germline V gene has CDR1 MNHEY and CDR2 SMNVEV (reference sequence). The CDR3 region has the DNA TGTGCCAGCACTCCTAAGTGGACAGGGGGCTCACCCCTCCACTTT. Translated: CASTPKWTGGSPLHF.

This chain links TRBV14 with TRBJ1-1; D perhaps matches TRBD1 (5 bases). The CDR3 totals 14 residues. V lost 1 base to trimming and J lost 10 bases, with 16 bases between them. Germline assignment: CDR1 SGHDN and CDR2 FVKESK. CDR3 sequence (DNA): TGTGCCAGCAGCCAAGGGCTGGGGCTCGGGAGAGCTTTCTTT. This sequence encodes CASSQGLGLGRAFF.

The V and J genes are TRBV7-2 and TRBJ2-5; weak D call: TRBD2 (6 bases). CDR3 length: 15 amino acids. Looked up from germline, CDR1 is SGHTA and CDR2 is FQGNSA. V was pared by 5 bases and J by 4 bases, with 17 bases between. CDR3: CASSRGWGDGETQYF. The CDR3 region has the DNA TGTGCCAGCAGCAGGGGTTGGGGGGATGGAGAGACCCAGTACTTC.

This clone appeared a single time. This sequence joins TRBV7-2 and TRBJ2-1; 8 bases agree with TRBD2. The V gene end was trimmed by 4 bases and the J gene end by 9 bases; junction bases not matched to a gene: 8. CDR1 SGHTA and CDR2 FQGNSA come from the germline V gene. CDR3 length equals 14 residues. CDR3 in amino acids: CASSYSAAGGEQFF. CDR3 nucleotide sequence: TGTGCCAGCAGCTACAGCGCCGCGGGAGGTGAGCAGTTCTTC.

The V and J genes are TRBV5-6 and TRBJ2-5; TRBD2 matches 11 bases. Germline CDR1 reads SGHDT; CDR2 reads YYEEEE. V lost 5 bases, J lost 5 bases, and 14 bases stayed unmatched. The CDR3 is 17 residues long. The CDR3 loop reads CASRTLAGGPSVETQYF. The CDR3 nucleotides are TGTGCCAGCAGAACCTTAGCGGGGGGGCCATCGGTTGAGACCCAGTACTTC.

The chain combines TRBV14 with TRBJ2-1; 7 nucleotides line up with TRBD1. The germline V gene has CDR1 SGHDN and CDR2 FVKESK. CDR3 length: 13 amino acids. Trimming at V came to 4 bases and at J to 6 bases, leaving 3 bases not matched to a gene. This chain's CDR3 is CASSPAGGNEQFF. Here the CDR3 DNA reads TGTGCCAGCAGCCCGGCAGGGGGCAATGAGCAGTTCTTC.